These 7 T cell receptor beta chains came from one sample sequenced in a study of cytomegalovirus exposure and HLA in healthy donors. The study ran its PCR with 60 Vbeta and 13 Jbeta primers. Data came from immunoSEQ multiplex PCR; TCRdb stores just in-frame clones and leaves some out. The table lists 70,000 to 95,000 clones, roughly 58% of them singletons. The specimen sequenced was PBMCs. All receptors derive from a woman between 25 and 40 years old in good health and CMV-seropositive.

CDR3 in DNA: TGTGCCAGTAGTACCCCTGTCCGGGACATGGTGGGGCAGTTCTTC. Its translation is CASSTPVRDMVGQFF. The chain joins TRBV19 to TRBJ2-1, with D perhaps TRBD1 (6 bases). The V gene's germline CDR1 is LNHDA and CDR2 SQIVND (reference sequence). CDR3 length: 15 residues. V was clipped by 4 bases and J by 12 bases, with 22 bases between them.

The genes are TRBV19 and TRBJ1-4, with 10 bases lining up with TRBD1. The CDR3 length is 14 residues. V trimming: 6 bases; J trimming: 5 bases; junction bases outside the gene matches: 3. Germline V CDR1 and CDR2: LNHDA, SQIVND (reference sequence). The CDR3 DNA follows: TGTGCCAGTAGGAGACAGGGGGCCAATGAAAAACTGTTTTTT. Amino acids: CASRRQGANEKLFF.

This clone was picked up one time. J is TRBJ2-2 and V is TRBV27; 12 nucleotides agree with TRBD2. V was pared by 5 bases and J by 4 bases, with 2 bases of the junction left unmatched. The length of the CDR3 is 15 residues. CDR1 is MNHEY, CDR2 SMNVEV, per germline (reference sequence). The CDR3 DNA is TGTGCCAGCAGTATACTAGCGGGGGGCACCGGGGAGCTGTTTTTT. As protein: CASSILAGGTGELFF.

The gene calls are TRBV4-3 and TRBJ1-1; TRBD1 matches 9 bases. CDR3 size: 16 residues. The junction had 10 bases not matched to a gene; V was cut back by 4 bases and J by 4 bases. Germline CDR1 reads LGHNA; CDR2 reads YSLEER. CDR3 protein: CASSRPSQGATTEAFF. The CDR3 DNA reads TGCGCCAGCAGCCGACCGTCACAGGGGGCGACCACTGAAGCTTTCTTT.

The chain is built from TRBV4-1 and TRBJ1-4; perhaps TRBD1 as D (6 bases). This CDR3 region has 16 residues. Per the germline V gene, CDR1 is MGHRA and CDR2 is YSYEKL. Trimming pared 0 bases from V and 4 bases from J, leaving 12 bases between. CDR3 in amino acids: CASSQERTVNNEKLFF. For the CDR3, the DNA is TGCGCCAGCAGCCAAGAACGGACAGTGAATAATGAAAAACTGTTTTTT.

The chain joins TRBV6-1 to TRBJ1-2, with 9 bases identical to TRBD1. Germline V gives CDR1 MNHNS, CDR2 SASEGT. V shed 3 bases, J shed 8 bases, and the junction held 10 bases outside the gene matches. The CDR3 sequence is 15 residues long. The CDR3 region is CASSEQTQGAGGYTF. The CDR3 coding sequence is TGTGCCAGCAGTGAGCAAACACAGGGGGCGGGAGGCTACACCTTC.

This clone appeared a few times. The rearrangement links TRBV7-9 to TRBJ2-7; D unresolved. Trimming stripped 2 bases from V and 0 bases from J, with 8 bases between. Germline V lookup: CDR1 SEHNR, CDR2 FQNEAQ (reference sequence). The CDR3 runs 14 residues. DNA of the CDR3: TGTGCCAGCAGCTTATCGTCCTACTCCTACGAGCAGTACTTC. Residues: CASSLSSYSYEQYF.